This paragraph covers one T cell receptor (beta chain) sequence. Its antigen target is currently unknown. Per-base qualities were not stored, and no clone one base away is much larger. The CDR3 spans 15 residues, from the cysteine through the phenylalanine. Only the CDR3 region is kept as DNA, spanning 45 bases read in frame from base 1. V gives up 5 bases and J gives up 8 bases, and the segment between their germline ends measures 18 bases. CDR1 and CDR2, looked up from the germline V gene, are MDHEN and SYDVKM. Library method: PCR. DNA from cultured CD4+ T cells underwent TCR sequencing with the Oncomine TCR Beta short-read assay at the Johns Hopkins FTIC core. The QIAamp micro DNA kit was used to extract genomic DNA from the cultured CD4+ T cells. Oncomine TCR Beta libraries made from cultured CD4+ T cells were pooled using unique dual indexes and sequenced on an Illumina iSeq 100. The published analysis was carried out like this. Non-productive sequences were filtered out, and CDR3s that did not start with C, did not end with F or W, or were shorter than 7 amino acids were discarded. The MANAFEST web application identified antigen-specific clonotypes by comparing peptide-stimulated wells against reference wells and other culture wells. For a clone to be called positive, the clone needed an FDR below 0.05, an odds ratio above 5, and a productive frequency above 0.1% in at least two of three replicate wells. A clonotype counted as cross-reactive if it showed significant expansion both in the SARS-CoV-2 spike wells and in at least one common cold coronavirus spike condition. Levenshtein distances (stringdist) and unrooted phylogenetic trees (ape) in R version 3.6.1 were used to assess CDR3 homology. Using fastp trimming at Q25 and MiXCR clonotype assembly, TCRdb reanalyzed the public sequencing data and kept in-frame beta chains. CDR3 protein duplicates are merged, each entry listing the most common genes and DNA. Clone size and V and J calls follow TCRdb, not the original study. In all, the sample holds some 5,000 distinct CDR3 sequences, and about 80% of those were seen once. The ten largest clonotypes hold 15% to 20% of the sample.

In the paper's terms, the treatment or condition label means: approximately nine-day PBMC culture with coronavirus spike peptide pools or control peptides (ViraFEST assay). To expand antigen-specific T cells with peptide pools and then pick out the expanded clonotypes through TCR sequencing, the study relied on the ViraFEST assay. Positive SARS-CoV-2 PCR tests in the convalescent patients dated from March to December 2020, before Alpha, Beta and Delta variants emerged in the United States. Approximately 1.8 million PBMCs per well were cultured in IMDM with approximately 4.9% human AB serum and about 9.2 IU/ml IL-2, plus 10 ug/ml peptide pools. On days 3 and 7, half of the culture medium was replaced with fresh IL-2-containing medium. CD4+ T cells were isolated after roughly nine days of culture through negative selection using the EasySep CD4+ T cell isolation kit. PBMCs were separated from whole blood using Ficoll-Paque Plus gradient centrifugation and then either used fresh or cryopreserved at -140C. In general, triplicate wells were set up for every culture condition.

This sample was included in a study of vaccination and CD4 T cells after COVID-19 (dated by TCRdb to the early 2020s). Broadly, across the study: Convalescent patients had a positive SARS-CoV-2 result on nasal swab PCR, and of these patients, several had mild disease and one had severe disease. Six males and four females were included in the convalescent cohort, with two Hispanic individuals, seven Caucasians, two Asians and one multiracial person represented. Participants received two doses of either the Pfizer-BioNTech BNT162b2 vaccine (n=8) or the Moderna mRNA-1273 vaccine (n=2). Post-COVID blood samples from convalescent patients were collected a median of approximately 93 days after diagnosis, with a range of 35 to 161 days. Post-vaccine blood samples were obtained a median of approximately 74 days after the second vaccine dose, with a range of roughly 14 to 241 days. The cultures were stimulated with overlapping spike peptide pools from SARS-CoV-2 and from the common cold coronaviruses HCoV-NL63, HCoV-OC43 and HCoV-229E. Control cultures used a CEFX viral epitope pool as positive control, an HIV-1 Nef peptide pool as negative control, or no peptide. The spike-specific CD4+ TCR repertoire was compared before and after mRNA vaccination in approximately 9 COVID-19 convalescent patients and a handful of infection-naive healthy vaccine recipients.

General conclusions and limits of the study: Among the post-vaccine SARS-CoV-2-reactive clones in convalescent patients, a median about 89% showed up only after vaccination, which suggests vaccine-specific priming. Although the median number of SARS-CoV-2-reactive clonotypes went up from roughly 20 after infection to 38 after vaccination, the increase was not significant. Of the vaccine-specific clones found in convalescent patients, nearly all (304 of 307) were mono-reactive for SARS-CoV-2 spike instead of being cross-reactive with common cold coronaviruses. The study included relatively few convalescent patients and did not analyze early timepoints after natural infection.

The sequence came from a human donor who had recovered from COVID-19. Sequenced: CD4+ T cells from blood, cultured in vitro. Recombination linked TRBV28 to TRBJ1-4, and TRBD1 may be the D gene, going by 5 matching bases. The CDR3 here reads CASSRGGAHGEKLFF. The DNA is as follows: TGTGCCAGCAGTAGGGGCGGGGCGCATGGGGAAAAACTGTTTTTT.